The clone carrying this T cell receptor (beta chain) was found a few times. The sample belongs to a study of blood T cell repertoires in COVID-19. Germline lookup yields CDR1 SNHLY and CDR2 FYNNEI. The CDR3 extends over 14 amino acids. V lost 4 bases and J 2 bases, leaving 12 bases between the germline ends. The method was immunoSEQ multiplex PCR; TCRdb's version includes in-frame clones alone and lacks a portion of them. The sample includes about 230,000 clones, nearly 90% of them seen just once. The chain joins TRBV2 to TRBJ2-7, with D tentatively TRBD2 (6 bases). This TCR derives from a woman aged 25 to 39 with acute COVID-19. Material: PBMCs or T cells enriched from blood (not recorded which). The CDR3 sequence: CASSGGVSPYEQYF. In DNA form, the CDR3 reads TGTGCCAGCAGTGGCGGGGTTTCCCCCTACGAGCAGTACTTC.